Below, 15 T cell receptor beta chains from the same sample are listed, as sequenced in a study of beta chain features in type 1 diabetes. Study observations and caveats: For Type 1 diabetes patients, all four CD4+ subsets carried TCRB CDR3s that were moderately but significantly shorter.

What these receptors recognize is not known. Expressed TCRB transcripts were sequenced, since all the RNA that had been isolated was reverse transcribed. Generated by immunoSEQ multiplex PCR, the TCRdb table keeps only in-frame clones and is missing some. In the table there are about 660,000 clones, more than 13% of which are singletons. Sequenced material: naive CD4+ T cells from blood. These receptors were collected from a man between 18 and 29 years old with type 1 diabetes.

This sequence joins TRBV7-9 and TRBJ2-3; 9 bases are shared with TRBD2. The CDR3 has 16 residues. The V segment lost 1 base and the J segment 2 bases; nucleotides outside the gene matches: 4. CDR1 and CDR2 (germline): SEHNR, FQNEAQ (reference sequence). The CDR3 loop reads CASSLGPSGATDTQYF. The CDR3 nucleotides read TGTGCCAGCAGCTTAGGCCCTAGCGGGGCCACAGATACGCAGTATTTT.

The genes are TRBV18 and TRBJ1-1; TRBD1 aligns across 9 bases. The CDR3 consists of 16 residues. V shed 3 bases and J 4 bases; nucleotides not matched to a gene: 9. Germline V lookup: CDR1 KGHSH, CDR2 LQKENI. The CDR3 loop reads CASSPSATGGGTEAFF. For the CDR3, the DNA is TGTGCCAGCTCACCGTCTGCGACAGGGGGAGGCACTGAAGCTTTCTTT.

V is TRBV29-1 and J is TRBJ1-2, with TRBD1 matching 8 bases. Germline trimming cut 6 bases from V and 5 bases from J; bases unmatched to any gene: 8. In germline, CDR1 is SQVTM, CDR2 ANQGSEA. The CDR3 totals 13 residues. CDR3 loop: CSVGQGDGYGYTF. CDR3 nucleotides: TGCAGCGTAGGACAGGGAGACGGGTATGGCTACACCTTC.

There are a few counts of this clone. The chain couples TRBV18 to TRBJ1-1, with TRBD1 identical over 8 bases. Germline V gives CDR1 KGHSH, CDR2 LQKENI. Unmatched junction bases numbered 8, after V lost 2 bases and J lost 0 bases. The CDR3 has 17 amino acids. CDR3 region: CASSPMGQVSMNTEAFF. The CDR3 DNA reads TGTGCCAGCTCACCAATGGGACAGGTGTCTATGAACACTGAAGCTTTCTTT.

This clone was observed a handful of times. The genes are TRBV27 and TRBJ1-6, with 7 positions matching TRBD1. Per germline, CDR1 MNHEY and CDR2 SMNVEV (reference sequence). Unmatched junction bases numbered 7, after V lost 3 bases and J lost 8 bases. The CDR3 has 15 amino acids. For the CDR3, the DNA is TGTGCCAGCAGTTTGATCCAGGGGGGGGATTCACCCCTCCACTTT. Translated: CASSLIQGGDSPLHF.

This clone was seen a few times. The V gene is TRBV5-1, the J gene TRBJ2-3; D may correspond to TRBD1 or TRBD2 (5 bases each). The CDR3 extends over 15 amino acids. V lost 0 bases and J 2 bases, leaving 10 bases between the germline ends. CDR1 SGHRS and CDR2 YFSETQ come from the germline V gene. In DNA form, the CDR3 reads TGCGCCAGCAGCTTGGCCCTCGGGGCCACAGATACGCAGTATTTT. It translates to CASSLALGATDTQYF. The full variable domain, in which reference TRBV5-1 and TRBJ2-3 provide the parts outside the CDR3, is KAGVTQTPRYLIKTRGQQVTLSCSPISGHRSVSWYQQTPGQGLQFLFEYFSETQRNKGNFPGRFSGRQFSNSRSEMNVSTLELGDSALYLCASSLALGATDTQYFGPGTRLTVL.

This clone turned up a few times. The chain has TRBV29-1 and TRBJ1-1; 9 bases line up with TRBD1. CDR3 length: 14 amino acids. Trimming at V came to 7 bases and at J to 0 bases, leaving 6 bases not matched to a gene. Germline V gene data show CDR1 as SQVTM and CDR2 as ANQGSEA. The CDR3 nucleotides are TGCAGCGCCAGGGGACAGGGTTTGAACACTGAAGCTTTCTTT. Its protein product is CSARGQGLNTEAFF.

This clone was counted between two and nine times. This chain uses TRBV12-5 with TRBJ1-2; no clear D. V lost 3 bases, J lost 7 bases, and 3 bases lay in between. There are 10 residues in the CDR3. Per germline, CDR1 LGHNT and CDR2 FRNRAP. CDR3 in DNA: TGTGCTAGTGGTTTAGGTGGCTACACCTTC. Translated: CASGLGGYTF.

This clone has a handful of counts. The chain combines TRBV29-1 with TRBJ2-3, with D perhaps matching TRBD1 (6 bases). This CDR3 comprises 12 residues. Germline-derived CDR1 and CDR2 are SQVTM and ANQGSEA. The V and J ends lost 6 bases and 3 bases respectively, with 10 bases between them. The chain's CDR3 is CSVMTGTDTQYF. CDR3 nucleotide sequence: TGCAGCGTGATGACAGGTACAGATACGCAGTATTTT.

V is TRBV7-6 and J is TRBJ2-7, with a weak D call TRBD2 (6 bases). V lost 1 base, J lost 5 bases, and 15 bases lay in between. CDR1 is SGHVS and CDR2 is FNYEAQ in the germline V gene. The CDR3 totals 15 residues. The CDR3 nucleotides are TGTGCCAGCAGCTTAGAACTAGCAATATCCCACGAGCAGTACTTC. It is translated as CASSLELAISHEQYF.

The chain uses TRBV5-1 and TRBJ2-1, with no clear D. V dropped 0 bases and J dropped 11 bases, with 6 bases sitting between them. The germline CDR1 and CDR2 sequences are SGHRS and YFSETQ. The CDR3 loop spans 11 amino acids. CDR3 nucleotides: TGCGCCAGCAGCTTGGACAGCAAGCAGTTCTTC. Amino acid sequence: CASSLDSKQFF.

This clone was observed a few times. The J gene is TRBJ1-5, the V gene TRBV6-5, with D possibly matching TRBD1 (5 bases). Germline loops: CDR1 MNHEY, CDR2 SVGAGI. V lost 5 bases to trimming and J lost 2 bases, with 13 bases between them. The CDR3 sequence is 15 residues long. The CDR3 loop reads CASSQGVRGNQPQHF. The CDR3 nucleotides are TGTGCCAGCAGTCAAGGGGTCAGAGGCAATCAGCCCCAGCATTTT.

This clone occurred a few times. The gene calls are TRBV2 and TRBJ2-7, with 9 bases fitting TRBD2. CDR3 length: 12 residues. The germline CDR1 and CDR2 sequences are SNHLY and FYNNEI. J was trimmed by 9 bases and V by 9 bases; bases with no gene match: 9. The CDR3 is CASLYGAGGQYF. The CDR3 DNA sequence: TGTGCCAGTCTCTACGGAGCGGGAGGGCAGTACTTC.

This chain joins TRBV7-2 and TRBJ2-7; either TRBD1 or TRBD2 may supply D (5 bases each). The germline V gene encodes CDR1 SGHTA and CDR2 FQGNSA. The CDR3 contains 15 residues. V lost 2 bases, J lost 3 bases, and 14 bases lay in between. The CDR3 is CASSLSGPWGYEQYF. CDR3 DNA sequence: TGTGCCAGCAGCTTATCGGGGCCGTGGGGCTACGAGCAGTACTTC.

About this clone: The junction departs from germline at one end; a sequencing error may be responsible. CDR3 DNA: TGTGCTAGCACACCAGGCCAGGCGAACCAAGAGACCCAGTACTTC. It is translated as CASTPGQANQETQYF. The chain recombines TRBV7-7 with TRBJ2-5; unclear D gene. The germline gives CDR1 SSHAT, CDR2 FNYEAQ (reference sequence). This CDR3 is built from 15 residues.